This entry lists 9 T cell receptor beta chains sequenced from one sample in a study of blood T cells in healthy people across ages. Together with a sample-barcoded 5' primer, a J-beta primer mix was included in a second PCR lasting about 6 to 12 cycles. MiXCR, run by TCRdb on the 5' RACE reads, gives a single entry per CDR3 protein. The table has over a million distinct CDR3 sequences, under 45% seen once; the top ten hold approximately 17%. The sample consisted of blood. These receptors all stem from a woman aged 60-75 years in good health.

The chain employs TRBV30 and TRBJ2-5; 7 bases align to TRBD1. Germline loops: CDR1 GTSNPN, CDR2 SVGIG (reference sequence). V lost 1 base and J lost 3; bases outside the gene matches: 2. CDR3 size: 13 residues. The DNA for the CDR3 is TGTGCCTGGAGTGGAACAGGGGAAGAGACCCAGTACTTC. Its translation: CAWSGTGEETQYF.

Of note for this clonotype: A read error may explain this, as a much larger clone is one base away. The CDR3: CYTRGPYKQYF. Written as DNA, the CDR3 is TGTTATACGAGGGGGCCCTACAAGCAGTACTTC. The gene calls are TRBV27 and TRBJ2-5; 7 bases align to TRBD1. CDR3 size: 11 residues. Germline lookup yields CDR1 MNHEY and CDR2 SMNVEV (reference sequence).

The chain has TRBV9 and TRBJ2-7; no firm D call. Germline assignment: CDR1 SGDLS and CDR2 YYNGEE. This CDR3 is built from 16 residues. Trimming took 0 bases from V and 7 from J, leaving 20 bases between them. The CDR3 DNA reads TGTGCCAGCAGCGTAGTGGTGACGGGCCTCCCCCATGAGCAGTACTTC. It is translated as CASSVVVTGLPHEQYF.

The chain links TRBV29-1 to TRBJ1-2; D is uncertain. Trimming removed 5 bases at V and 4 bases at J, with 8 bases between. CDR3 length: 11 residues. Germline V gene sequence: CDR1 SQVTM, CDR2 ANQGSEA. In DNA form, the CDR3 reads TGCAGCGTTAACGAGGGCTATGGCTACACCTTC. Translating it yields CSVNEGYGYTF.

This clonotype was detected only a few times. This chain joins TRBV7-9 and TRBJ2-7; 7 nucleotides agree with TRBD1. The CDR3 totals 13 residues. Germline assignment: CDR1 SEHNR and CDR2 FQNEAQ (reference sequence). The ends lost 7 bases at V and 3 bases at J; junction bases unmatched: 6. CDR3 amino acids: CASTKTGDYEQYF. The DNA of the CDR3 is TGTGCCAGCACCAAAACAGGGGACTACGAGCAGTACTTC.

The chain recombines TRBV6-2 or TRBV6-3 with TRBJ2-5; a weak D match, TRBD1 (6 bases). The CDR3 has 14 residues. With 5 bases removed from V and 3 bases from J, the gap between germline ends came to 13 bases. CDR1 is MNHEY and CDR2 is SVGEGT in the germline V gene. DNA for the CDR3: TGTGCCAGCAGTGCCTGGGGGCCGAAAGAGACCCAGTACTTC. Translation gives CASSAWGPKETQYF.

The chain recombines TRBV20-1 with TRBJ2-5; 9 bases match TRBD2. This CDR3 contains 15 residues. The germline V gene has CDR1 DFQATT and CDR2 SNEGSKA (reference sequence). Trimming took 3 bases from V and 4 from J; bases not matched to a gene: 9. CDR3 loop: CSARTSGLLPETQYF. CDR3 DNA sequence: TGCAGTGCTAGGACTAGCGGTCTTTTACCAGAGACCCAGTACTTC.

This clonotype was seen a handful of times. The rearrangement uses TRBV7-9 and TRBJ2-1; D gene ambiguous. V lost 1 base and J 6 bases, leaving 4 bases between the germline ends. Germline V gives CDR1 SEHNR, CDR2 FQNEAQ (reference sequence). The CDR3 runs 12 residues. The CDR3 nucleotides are TGTGCCAGCAGCTTAGAGTTCAATGAGCAGTTCTTC. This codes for CASSLEFNEQFF.

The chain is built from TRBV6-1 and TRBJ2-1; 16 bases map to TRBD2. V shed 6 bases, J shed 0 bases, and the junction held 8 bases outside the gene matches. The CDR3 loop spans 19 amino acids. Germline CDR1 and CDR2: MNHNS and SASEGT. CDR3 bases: TGTGCCAGCAGCACGGGACTAGCGGGGGGGGCCCTCTCCTACAATGAGCAGTTCTTC. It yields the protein CASSTGLAGGALSYNEQFF.